A few counts support the clone carrying this TCR beta chain. The CDR3 runs 14 residues. The V gene's germline CDR1 is SQVTM and CDR2 ANQGSEA. The V segment lost 7 bases and the J segment 6 bases; nucleotides outside the gene matches: 11. The sample is drawn from a study of CD8+ T cells in alopecia areata. Extraction of RNA preceded its reverse transcription into cDNA, which served as the sequencing template. The table came from immunoSEQ multiplex PCR; TCRdb's copy has only in-frame clones and leaves some out. This table holds 210,000 or so clones, around 65% found once. This sample's treatment: oral pan-JAK inhibitor, 5-10 mg twice daily.

This TCR was sampled from a human donor with alopecia areata. This specimen consisted of CD4+ T cells sorted from blood, obtained at approximately week 44, from a patient treated with tofacitinib. The chain is built from TRBV29-1 and TRBJ1-4; 7 bases match TRBD1. For the CDR3, the DNA is TGCAGCGCCTCGGGACAGACCAACCATGAAAAACTGTTTTTT. It translates to CSASGQTNHEKLFF. Together with reference TRBV29-1 and TRBJ1-4, the CDR3 gives the full variable domain: SAVISQKPSRDICQRGTSLTIQCQVDSQVTMMFWYRQQPGQSLTLIATANQGSEATYESGFVIDKFPISRPNLTFSTLTVSNMSPEDSSIYLCSASGQTNHEKLFFGSGTQLSVL.